This T cell receptor (beta chain) stems from a study of CD8+ T cells in alopecia areata. This CDR3 contains 13 residues. Germline loops: CDR1 GTSNPN, CDR2 SVGIG (reference sequence). Between the trimmed V and J ends, which lost 3 bases and 4 bases, there was a span of 12 bases. Reverse transcription of extracted RNA yielded cDNA, which provided the sequencing template. Only in-frame clones appear in the TCRdb table, and some are missing; sequencing was by immunoSEQ multiplex PCR. Of 130,000 or so clones in the sample, about 50% were seen once. J is TRBJ1-2 and V is TRBV30, with a possible D match to TRBD1 (6 bases). The clonotype comes from a human donor with alopecia areata. The specimen was CD8+ T cells sorted from blood, collected at week 0. CDR3 residues: CAWRSGTIYGYTF. For the CDR3, the DNA is TGTGCCTGGAGATCCGGGACAATCTATGGCTACACCTTC.